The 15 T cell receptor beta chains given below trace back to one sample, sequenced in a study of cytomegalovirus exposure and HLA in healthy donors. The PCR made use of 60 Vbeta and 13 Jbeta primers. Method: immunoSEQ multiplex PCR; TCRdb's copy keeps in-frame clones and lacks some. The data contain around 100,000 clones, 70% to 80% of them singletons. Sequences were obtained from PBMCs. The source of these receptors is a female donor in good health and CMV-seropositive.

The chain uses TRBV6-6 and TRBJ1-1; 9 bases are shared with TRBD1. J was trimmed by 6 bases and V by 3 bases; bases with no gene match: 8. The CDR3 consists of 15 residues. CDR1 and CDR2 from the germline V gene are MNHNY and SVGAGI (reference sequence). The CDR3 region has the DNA TGTGCCAGCAGTTATTCTGGACAGGGGAGCGCTGAAGCTTTCTTT. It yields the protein CASSYSGQGSAEAFF.

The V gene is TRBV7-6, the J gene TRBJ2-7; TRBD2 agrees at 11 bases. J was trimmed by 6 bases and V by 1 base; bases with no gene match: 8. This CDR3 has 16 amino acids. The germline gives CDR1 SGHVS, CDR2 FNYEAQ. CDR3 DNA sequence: TGTGCCAGCAGCTTAGTGCTAGCGGGAGGACTCCGCGAGCAGTACTTC. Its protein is CASSLVLAGGLREQYF.

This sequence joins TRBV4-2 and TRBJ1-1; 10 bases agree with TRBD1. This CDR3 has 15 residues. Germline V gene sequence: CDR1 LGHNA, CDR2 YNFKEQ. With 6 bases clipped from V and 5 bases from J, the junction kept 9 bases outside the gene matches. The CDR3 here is CASRRQGALSTEAFF. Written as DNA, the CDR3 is TGTGCCAGCAGAAGACAGGGGGCGCTCAGTACTGAAGCTTTCTTT.

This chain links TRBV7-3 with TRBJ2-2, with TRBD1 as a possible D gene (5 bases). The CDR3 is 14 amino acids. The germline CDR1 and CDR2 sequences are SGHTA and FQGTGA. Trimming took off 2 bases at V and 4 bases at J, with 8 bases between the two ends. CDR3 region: CASSLSQGTGELFF. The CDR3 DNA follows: TGTGCCAGCAGCTTATCCCAGGGCACCGGGGAGCTGTTTTTT. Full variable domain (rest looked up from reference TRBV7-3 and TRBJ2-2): GAGVSQTPSNKVTEKGKYVELRCDPISGHTALYWYRQSLGQGPEFLIYFQGTGAADDSGLPNDRFFAVRPEGSVSTLKIQRTERGDSAVYLCASSLSQGTGELFFGEGSRLTVL.

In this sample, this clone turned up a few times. The CDR3 DNA reads TGTGCCAGCAGCTTCGGGACAGGGGTTTCGAATGAGCAGTTCTTC. Translation: CASSFGTGVSNEQFF. This chain uses TRBV7-9 with TRBJ2-1, with 10 bases identical to TRBD1. CDR1 and CDR2 from the germline V gene are SEHNR and FQNEAQ (reference sequence). The length of the CDR3 is 15 residues. The V and J ends lost 3 bases and 7 bases, in that order; junction bases with no gene match: 6. The whole variable domain, filled in from reference TRBV7-9 and TRBJ2-1, reads DTGVSQNPRHKITKRGQNVTFRCDPISEHNRLYWYRQTLGQGPEFLTYFQNEAQLEKSRLLSDRFSAERPKGSFSTLEIQRTEQGDSAMYLCASSFGTGVSNEQFFGPGTRLTVL.

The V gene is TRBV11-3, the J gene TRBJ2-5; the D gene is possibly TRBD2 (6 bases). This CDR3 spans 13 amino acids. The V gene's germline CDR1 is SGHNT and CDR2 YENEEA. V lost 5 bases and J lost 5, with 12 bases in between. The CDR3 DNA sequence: TGTGCCAGCAGCACTACTAGCTCTGAGACCCAGTACTTC. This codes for CASSTTSSETQYF.

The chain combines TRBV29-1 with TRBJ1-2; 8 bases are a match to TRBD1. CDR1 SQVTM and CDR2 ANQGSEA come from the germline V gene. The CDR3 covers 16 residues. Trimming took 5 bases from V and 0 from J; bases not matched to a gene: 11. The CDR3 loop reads CSVNAMTGDSNYGYTF. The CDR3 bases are TGCAGCGTTAACGCCATGACAGGGGATTCTAACTATGGCTACACCTTC.

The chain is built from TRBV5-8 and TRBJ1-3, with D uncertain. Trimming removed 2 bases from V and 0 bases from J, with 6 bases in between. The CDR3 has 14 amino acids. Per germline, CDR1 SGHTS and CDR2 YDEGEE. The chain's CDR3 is CASSFSGSGNTIYF. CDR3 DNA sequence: TGTGCCAGCAGCTTTTCAGGCTCTGGAAACACCATATATTTT.

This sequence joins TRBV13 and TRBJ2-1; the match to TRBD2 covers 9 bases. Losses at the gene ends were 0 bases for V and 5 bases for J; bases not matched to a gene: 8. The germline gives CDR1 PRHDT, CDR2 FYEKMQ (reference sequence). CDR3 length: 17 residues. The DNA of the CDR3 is TGTGCCAGCAGCTTAGGCCAATCTAGCGGGGCGGACAATGAGCAGTTCTTC. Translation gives CASSLGQSSGADNEQFF.

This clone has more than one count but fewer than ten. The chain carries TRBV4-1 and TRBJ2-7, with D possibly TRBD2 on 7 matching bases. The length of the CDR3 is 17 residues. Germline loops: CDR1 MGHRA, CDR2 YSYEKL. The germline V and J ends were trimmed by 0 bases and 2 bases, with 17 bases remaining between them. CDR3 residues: CASSQESRGGTPYEQYF. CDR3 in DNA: TGCGCCAGCAGCCAAGAGTCAAGGGGGGGTACCCCCTACGAGCAGTACTTC.

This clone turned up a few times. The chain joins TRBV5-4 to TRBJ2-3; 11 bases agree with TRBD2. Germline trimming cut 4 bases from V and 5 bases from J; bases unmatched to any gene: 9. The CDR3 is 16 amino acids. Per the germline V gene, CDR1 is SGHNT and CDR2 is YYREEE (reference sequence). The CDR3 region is CASSLDSGGALDTQYF. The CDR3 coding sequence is TGTGCCAGCAGCCTTGATAGCGGGGGGGCCTTAGATACGCAGTATTTT.

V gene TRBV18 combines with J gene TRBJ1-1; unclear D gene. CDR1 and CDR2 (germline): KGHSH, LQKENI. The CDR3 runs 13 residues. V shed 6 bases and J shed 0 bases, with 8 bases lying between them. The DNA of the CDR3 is TGTGCCAGCTCCGCGGGGATGAACACTGAAGCTTTCTTT. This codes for CASSAGMNTEAFF.

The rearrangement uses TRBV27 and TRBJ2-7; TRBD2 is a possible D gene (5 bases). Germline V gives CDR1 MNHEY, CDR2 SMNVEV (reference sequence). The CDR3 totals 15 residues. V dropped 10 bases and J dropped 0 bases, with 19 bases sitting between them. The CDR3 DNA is TGTGCCACCTCTCGCCGTACGGGATCCTCCTACGAGCAGTACTTC. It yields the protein CATSRRTGSSYEQYF.

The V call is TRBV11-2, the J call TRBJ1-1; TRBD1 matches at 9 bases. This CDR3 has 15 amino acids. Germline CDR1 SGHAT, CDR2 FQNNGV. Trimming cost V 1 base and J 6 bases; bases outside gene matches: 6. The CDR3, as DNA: TGTGCCAGCAGCTTAGTTAGGACAGGGGATTCTGAAGCTTTCTTT. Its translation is CASSLVRTGDSEAFF.

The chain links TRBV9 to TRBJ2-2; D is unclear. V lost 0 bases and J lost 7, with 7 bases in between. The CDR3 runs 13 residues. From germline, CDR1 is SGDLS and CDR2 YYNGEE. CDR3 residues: CASSVDSFGELFF. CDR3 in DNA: TGTGCCAGCAGCGTAGACAGTTTCGGGGAGCTGTTTTTT.